This T cell receptor beta chain was sequenced in a study of tumor-infiltrating lymphocytes in primary liver carcinoma. On the study more broadly: Patients underwent resection of primary liver carcinoma. Men and women, 30 to 69 years of age, made up the patients. Maximum tumor diameters ranged from roughly 4 to 11 cm, stage T1-T3 N0M0.

Starting from around 500 ng of total RNA, TCR beta cDNA was produced with a primer in the constant region. Three nested multiplex PCR rounds of slightly modified ARM-PCR generated TCR beta libraries. For around 10 cycles apiece, the opening two PCR rounds ran with TRBV1-TRBV30 forward primers and a C-beta reverse primer. TCRdb used MiXCR to reprocess the multiplex PCR reads, holding one entry per CDR3 protein. The sample has 300,000 to 400,000 distinct CDR3 sequences; more than 55% are singletons. The CDR3 runs to 14 residues. The germline CDR1 and CDR2 sequences are LNHDA and SQIVND (reference sequence). V lost 4 bases and J 4 bases, leaving 11 bases between the germline ends. Germline DNA was extracted alongside blood RNA, which was obtained from unsorted whole blood.

Sequenced input: peripheral blood. The clonotype was recovered from a man aged 40-50 years with primary liver carcinoma and hepatitis B virus infection. This sequence joins TRBV19 and TRBJ1-3; D ambiguous. The CDR3 bases are TGTGCCAGTAGTAGAAGGCCATTCGGAAACACCATATATTTT. It encodes CASSRRPFGNTIYF.